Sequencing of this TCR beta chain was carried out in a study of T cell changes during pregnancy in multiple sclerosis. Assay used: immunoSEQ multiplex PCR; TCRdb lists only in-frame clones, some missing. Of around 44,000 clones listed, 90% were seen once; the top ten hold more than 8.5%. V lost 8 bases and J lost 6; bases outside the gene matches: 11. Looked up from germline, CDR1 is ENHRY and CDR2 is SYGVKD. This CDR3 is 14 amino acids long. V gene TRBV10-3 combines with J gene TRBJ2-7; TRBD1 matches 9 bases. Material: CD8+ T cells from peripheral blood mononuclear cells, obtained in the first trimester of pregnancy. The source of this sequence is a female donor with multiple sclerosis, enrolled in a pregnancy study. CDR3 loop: CAIEPGQGHGEQYF. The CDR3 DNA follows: TGTGCCATCGAACCGGGACAGGGTCATGGCGAGCAGTACTTC.